This T cell receptor beta chain was identified during a study of cytomegalovirus exposure and HLA in healthy donors. Study overall: Most genotyped donors, around four fifths of around 370, had Caucasian-associated genetic ancestry. General study results and limits: High sensitivity and specificity were reportedly achieved when the classifier diagnosed cytomegalovirus status. The study found most TCR sequences rare, yet found some public TCRs in many donors.

All the people who gave samples were healthy bone marrow donors. Amplification used 60 Vbeta primers and 13 Jbeta primers. Profiled with immunoSEQ multiplex PCR; TCRdb holds only in-frame clones, not every one. Of 65,000 to 100,000 clones detected, approximately 80% appear once; the ten largest clones hold about 3%. Remarks on this clone: Its target is not known.

Specimen: PBMCs. This clonotype was obtained from a man in his forties in good health and CMV-seronegative.

In nucleotides, the CDR3 is TGTGCCAGCCAACAGGGATTGGATCAGCCCCAGCATTTT. Residues: CASQQGLDQPQHF. This chain links TRBV2 with TRBJ1-5, with a possible D match to TRBD1 (6 bases). Germline V gene lookup returns CDR1 SNHLY and CDR2 FYNNEI. V was clipped by 8 bases and J by 5 bases, with 13 bases between them. This CDR3 contains 13 residues.